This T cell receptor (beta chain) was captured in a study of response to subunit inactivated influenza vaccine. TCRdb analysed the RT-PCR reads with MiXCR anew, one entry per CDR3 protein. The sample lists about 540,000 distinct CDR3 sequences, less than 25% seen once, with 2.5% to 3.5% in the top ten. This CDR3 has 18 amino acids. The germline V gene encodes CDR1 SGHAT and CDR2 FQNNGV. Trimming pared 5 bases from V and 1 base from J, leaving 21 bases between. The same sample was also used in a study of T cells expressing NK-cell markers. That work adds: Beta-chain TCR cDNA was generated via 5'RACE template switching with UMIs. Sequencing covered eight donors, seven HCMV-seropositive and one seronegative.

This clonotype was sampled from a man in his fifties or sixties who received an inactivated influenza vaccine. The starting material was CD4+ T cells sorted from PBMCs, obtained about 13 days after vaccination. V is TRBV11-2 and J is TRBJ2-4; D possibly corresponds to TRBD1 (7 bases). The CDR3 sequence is CASSLGWRGRSAKNIQYF. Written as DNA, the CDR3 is TGTGCCAGCAGCCTGGGATGGAGGGGGCGGTCGGCCAAAAACATTCAGTACTTC.